These 27 T cell receptor beta chains share one sample of origin, sequenced in a study of persistence of HIV-infected CD4 T cells. The libraries were made with immunoSEQ version 4 in survey mode. Clones were read by immunoSEQ multiplex PCR, and TCRdb kept only the in-frame ones, dropping some. This sample has roughly 48,000 clones, with about 88% found just once. Nonspecific anti-CD3/anti-CD28 bead stimulation represents the broad CD4+ T cell repertoire. CD4+ T cells upregulating both CD40 ligand and CD69 were sorted as responding cells. For these TCRs, the target antigens are not known. The input for sequencing was CD4+ T cells sorted from PBMCs after approximately 20-hour stimulation, taken from a patient who received antiretroviral therapy. The receptors were gathered from an adult woman with HIV who was CMV-seropositive.

This clone was recorded only once. The rearrangement joins TRBV30 to TRBJ2-3; 7 bases fit TRBD2. CDR1 GTSNPN and CDR2 SVGIG come from the germline V gene (reference sequence). The CDR3 covers 17 residues. Trimming removed 0 bases from V and 0 bases from J; junction bases left unmatched: 9. The CDR3 protein is CAWSVLKGGGSTDTQYF. The CDR3 DNA sequence: TGTGCCTGGAGTGTACTCAAAGGCGGGGGTAGCACAGATACGCAGTATTTT.

The V call is TRBV19, the J call TRBJ1-3, with a possible D match to TRBD1 (5 bases). The CDR3 spans 15 residues. CDR1 is LNHDA and CDR2 is SQIVND in the germline V gene (reference sequence). V was cut by 1 base and J by 2 bases, with 9 bases left in between. DNA for the CDR3: TGTGCCAGTAGTATAGCGCAGGGCGCTGGAAACACCATATATTTT. Residues: CASSIAQGAGNTIYF.

This rearrangement joins TRBV18 to TRBJ2-5; 9 bases are shared with TRBD1. The CDR3 has 15 residues. Losses at the gene ends were 3 bases for V and 5 bases for J; bases not matched to a gene: 7. The germline gives CDR1 KGHSH, CDR2 LQKENI. The DNA for the CDR3 is TGTGCCAGCTCACCCGACACAGGGGGCAGGGAGACCCAGTACTTC. Its translation: CASSPDTGGRETQYF. The variable domain in full, with the rest retrieved from reference TRBV18 and TRBJ2-5, is NAGVMQNPRHLVRRRGQEARLRCSPMKGHSHVYWYRQLPEEGLKFMVYLQKENIIDESGMPKERFSAEFPKEGPSILRIQQVVRGDSAAYFCASSPDTGGRETQYFGPGTRLLVL.

The chain is built from TRBV19 and TRBJ1-6; D perhaps matches TRBD1 (6 bases). CDR3 length: 17 residues. V gave up 6 bases and J gave up 0 bases, with 15 bases separating them. Germline CDR1 reads LNHDA; CDR2 reads SQIVND (reference sequence). The CDR3 DNA reads as TGTGCCAGTAGCGCCCCTGGACAGATCTCCTATAATTCACCCCTCCACTTT. Encoded protein: CASSAPGQISYNSPLHF.

This chain links TRBV19 with TRBJ2-3; no definite D call. V lost 5 bases to trimming and J lost 2 bases, with 17 bases between them. The CDR3 runs 16 residues. Germline lookup yields CDR1 LNHDA and CDR2 SQIVND (reference sequence). The CDR3: CASSPRLPPHTDTQYF. CDR3 bases: TGTGCCAGTAGTCCCCGACTCCCTCCCCACACAGATACGCAGTATTTT.

The rearrangement links TRBV30 to TRBJ2-7; D remains unclear. The CDR3 sequence is 12 residues long. CDR1 and CDR2 (germline): GTSNPN, SVGIG (reference sequence). Trimming removed 3 bases at V and 4 bases at J, with 10 bases between. In DNA, the CDR3 is TGTGCCTGGAGCCGGGCCCTTTACGAGCAGTACTTC. This sequence encodes CAWSRALYEQYF.

V usage is TRBV6-5 and J usage is TRBJ1-1; 7 positions agree with TRBD1. This CDR3 has 13 amino acids. From germline, CDR1 is MNHEY and CDR2 SVGAGI. V was clipped by 5 bases and J by 5 bases; unmatched bases: 5. CDR3: CASSRGRSTEAFF. The CDR3 DNA reads as TGTGCCAGCAGTAGGGGGCGGAGTACTGAAGCTTTCTTT.

The chain carries TRBV7-6 and TRBJ2-6; D gene ambiguous. The CDR3 is made up of 16 amino acids. Germline CDR1 and CDR2: SGHVS and FNYEAQ. The V and J ends lost 1 base and 2 bases respectively, with 9 bases between them. The CDR3 region has the DNA TGTGCCAGCAGCTTAGTGGCTGGTCCTGGGGCCAACGTCCTGACTTTC. This gives the protein CASSLVAGPGANVLTF. Combining the CDR3 with reference TRBV7-6 and TRBJ2-6 gives the whole variable domain GAGVSQSPRYKVTKRGQDVALRCDPISGHVSLYWYRQALGQGPEFLTYFNYEAQQDKSGLPNDRFSAERPEGSISTLTIQRTEQRDSAMYRCASSLVAGPGANVLTFGAGSRLTVL.

V gene TRBV19 combines with J gene TRBJ1-2; D is unclear. Per the germline V gene, CDR1 is LNHDA and CDR2 is SQIVND (reference sequence). V lost 7 bases and J 5 bases, leaving 14 bases between the germline ends. This CDR3 has 13 amino acids. The CDR3 loop reads CASTGRHDYGYTF. CDR3 sequence (DNA): TGTGCCAGTACGGGGAGACACGATTATGGCTACACCTTC.

V usage is TRBV20-1 and J usage is TRBJ1-4; possible D gene TRBD1, 5 bases. Germline V gene sequence: CDR1 DFQATT, CDR2 SNEGSKA (reference sequence). Trimming took 3 bases from V and 8 from J, leaving 13 bases between them. The CDR3 is 13 amino acids. The CDR3 is CSASLGDGEKLFF. CDR3 coding DNA: TGCAGTGCTAGTTTAGGGGACGGAGAAAAACTGTTTTTT.

The CDR3 sequence is CASSSRAALYGYTF. The CDR3 DNA follows: TGTGCCAGTAGTAGTCGGGCAGCCCTCTATGGCTACACCTTC. The chain recombines TRBV19 with TRBJ1-2; D is unresolved. Trimming cost V 4 bases and J 4 bases, with 13 bases left between them. The CDR3 is 14 residues long. The V gene's germline CDR1 is LNHDA and CDR2 SQIVND (reference sequence).

The table lists this clone with a few counts. Here the CDR3 reads CASSLEVGAWTEAFF. In DNA, the CDR3 is TGTGCCAGCAGCTTGGAGGTAGGGGCCTGGACTGAAGCTTTCTTT. The rearrangement uses TRBV5-8 and TRBJ1-1; weak D call: TRBD1 (5 bases). The CDR3 contains 15 residues. The V gene lost 0 bases and the J gene lost 5 bases, with 14 bases spanning the gap. From germline, CDR1 is SGHTS and CDR2 YDEGEE.

This clone was observed a single time. The chain has TRBV7-9 and TRBJ2-1; D is unresolved. Germline V CDR1 and CDR2: SEHNR, FQNEAQ (reference sequence). Trimming left V 3 bases short and J 1 base short, with 4 bases between. The CDR3 is 13 amino acids. The chain's CDR3 is CASSFESYNEQFF. For the CDR3, the DNA is TGTGCCAGCAGCTTCGAATCCTACAATGAGCAGTTCTTC.

The chain is built from TRBV2 and TRBJ1-4; D is possibly TRBD1 (5 bases). V lost 8 bases, J lost 7 bases, and 20 bases lay in between. Germline V CDR1 and CDR2: SNHLY, FYNNEI. The CDR3 totals 15 residues. The CDR3 DNA reads TGTGCCAGCCTCGCGGGTCCGGGCCAGGGTGAAAAACTGTTTTTT. Protein sequence: CASLAGPGQGEKLFF. The variable domain in full, with the rest retrieved from reference TRBV2 and TRBJ1-4, is EPEVTQTPSHQVTQMGQEVILRCVPISNHLYFYWYRQILGQKVEFLVSFYNNEISEKSEIFDDQFSVERPDGSNFTLKIRSTKLEDSAMYFCASLAGPGQGEKLFFGSGTQLSVL.

The chain is built from TRBV7-3 and TRBJ1-5; unclear D gene. The CDR3 sequence is 13 residues long. Between the trimmed V and J ends, which lost 0 bases and 6 bases, there was a span of 6 bases. Germline V gene lookup returns CDR1 SGHTA and CDR2 FQGTGA. Here the CDR3 reads CASSLTVGQPQHF. The CDR3 DNA is TGTGCCAGCAGCTTAACTGTGGGTCAGCCCCAGCATTTT.

The V gene is TRBV24-1, the J gene TRBJ2-1; 9 bases agree with TRBD1. Germline V gene sequence: CDR1 KGHDR, CDR2 SFDVKD. With V trimmed by 4 bases and J by 0 bases, 6 bases remained unmatched. The CDR3 covers 17 residues. CDR3 protein: CATSEPGTGSSYNEQFF. The CDR3 DNA is TGTGCCACCAGTGAACCCGGGACAGGGAGCTCCTACAATGAGCAGTTCTTC.

In this sample, this clone turned up a few times. This CDR3 reads CATRQGEDYEQYV. The DNA of the CDR3 is TGTGCCACCCGACAGGGAGAAGATTACGAGCAGTACGTC. The chain links TRBV10-3 to TRBJ2-7, with 7 bases matching TRBD1. V gave up 10 bases and J gave up 4 bases; unmatched junction bases: 10. This CDR3 spans 13 amino acids. CDR1 and CDR2 from the germline V gene are ENHRY and SYGVKD.

V usage is TRBV19 and J usage is TRBJ2-7, with unresolved D. V was trimmed by 6 bases and J by 1 base, leaving 7 bases between them. The CDR3 sequence is 12 residues long. Germline V CDR1 and CDR2: LNHDA, SQIVND (reference sequence). CDR3 residues: CASSESSYEQYF. The CDR3 coding sequence is TGTGCCAGTAGCGAAAGTTCCTACGAGCAGTACTTC.

V usage is TRBV30 and J usage is TRBJ2-3; D gene ambiguous. There are 12 residues in the CDR3. V was cut by 5 bases and J by 2 bases, with 8 bases left in between. From germline, CDR1 is GTSNPN and CDR2 SVGIG (reference sequence). The CDR3 loop is CAWGTLTDTQYF. The CDR3 DNA follows: TGTGCCTGGGGAACACTCACAGATACGCAGTATTTT.

This chain connects TRBV9 to TRBJ2-2; TRBD2 agrees at 9 bases. CDR3 length: 20 residues. Germline values: CDR1 SGDLS, CDR2 YYNGEE. With V trimmed by 0 bases and J by 0 bases, 12 bases remained unmatched. The CDR3 bases are TGTGCCAGCAGCGTAGTGGGGATAGCGGGGGACCGAGCGAACACCGGGGAGCTGTTTTTT. Residues: CASSVVGIAGDRANTGELFF.

This clone was counted once. J is TRBJ2-4 and V is TRBV18; D unresolved. Trimming left V 5 bases short and J 0 bases short, with 5 bases between. The V gene's germline CDR1 is KGHSH and CDR2 LQKENI. The CDR3 extends over 13 amino acids. CDR3 sequence (DNA): TGTGCCAGCTCAGGGGTAGCCAAAAACATTCAGTACTTC. Translated: CASSGVAKNIQYF. Full variable domain (rest looked up from reference TRBV18 and TRBJ2-4): NAGVMQNPRHLVRRRGQEARLRCSPMKGHSHVYWYRQLPEEGLKFMVYLQKENIIDESGMPKERFSAEFPKEGPSILRIQQVVRGDSAAYFCASSGVAKNIQYFGAGTRLSVL.

This sequence joins TRBV15 and TRBJ1-1; D possibly corresponds to TRBD1 (5 bases). Germline-derived CDR1 and CDR2 are LNHNV and YYDKDF (reference sequence). The CDR3 runs to 17 residues. The V and J ends lost 0 bases and 1 base respectively, with 15 bases between them. The CDR3 here is CATSRDPGERQNTEAFF. In DNA form, the CDR3 reads TGTGCCACCAGCAGAGATCCGGGGGAGAGACAGAACACTGAAGCTTTCTTT.

J is TRBJ2-2 and V is TRBV28, with D hard to call. In germline, CDR1 is MDHEN, CDR2 SYDVKM. V lost 8 bases and J 6 bases, leaving 13 bases between the germline ends. This CDR3 has 13 residues. The CDR3 sequence: CASVLRLAGELFF. The DNA of the CDR3 is TGTGCCAGCGTCTTGAGGCTGGCCGGGGAGCTGTTTTTT.

The chain has TRBV19 and TRBJ2-7; D remains unclear. The germline V gene has CDR1 LNHDA and CDR2 SQIVND (reference sequence). The CDR3 is 17 amino acids. V was shortened by 5 bases and J by 5 bases, with 25 bases between the two germline ends. CDR3 in DNA: TGTGCCAGTAGTTCCCCCCCCGGCAGCGACCAAAGCCACGAGCAGTACTTC. This translates into CASSSPPGSDQSHEQYF.

In its sample, this clone was seen once. V gene TRBV19 combines with J gene TRBJ1-1; possibly TRBD1 for D (5 bases). Germline loops: CDR1 LNHDA, CDR2 SQIVND (reference sequence). This CDR3 is 15 amino acids long. V lost 5 bases, J lost 5 bases, and 18 bases lay in between. The CDR3 is CASSFGTGRGTEAFF. The CDR3 DNA is TGTGCCAGTAGTTTCGGGACGGGGAGAGGGACTGAAGCTTTCTTT.

This clone was counted between two and nine times. V and J are TRBV9 and TRBJ1-1; D is uncertain. CDR3 length: 13 amino acids. V lost 1 base and J lost 0, with 4 bases in between. Germline V lookup: CDR1 SGDLS, CDR2 YYNGEE. Here the CDR3 reads CASSVQVNTEAFF. In DNA form, the CDR3 reads TGTGCCAGCAGCGTACAGGTGAACACTGAAGCTTTCTTT.

V gene TRBV25-1 combines with J gene TRBJ1-1; no definite D call. The CDR3 loop spans 11 amino acids. Germline V lookup: CDR1 MGHDK, CDR2 SYGVNS. V shed 6 bases and J shed 2 bases, with 4 bases lying between them. This CDR3 reads CASRGNTEAFF. As DNA, the CDR3 is TGTGCCAGCAGGGGAAACACTGAAGCTTTCTTT.